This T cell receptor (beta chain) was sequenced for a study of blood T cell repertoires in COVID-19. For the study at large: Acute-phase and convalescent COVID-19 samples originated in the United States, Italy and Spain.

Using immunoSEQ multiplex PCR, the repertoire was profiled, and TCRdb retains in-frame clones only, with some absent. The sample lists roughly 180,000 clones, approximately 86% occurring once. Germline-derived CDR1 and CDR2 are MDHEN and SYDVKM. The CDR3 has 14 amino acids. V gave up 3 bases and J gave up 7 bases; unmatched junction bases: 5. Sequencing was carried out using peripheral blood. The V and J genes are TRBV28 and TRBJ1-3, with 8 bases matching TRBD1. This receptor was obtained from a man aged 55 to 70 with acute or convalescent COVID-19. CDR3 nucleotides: TGTGCCAGCAGTTTGGCAGGGGGCAGGAACACCATATATTTT. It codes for CASSLAGGRNTIYF.